This TCR beta chain was identified in a study of blood T cell repertoires in COVID-19. This table comes from immunoSEQ multiplex PCR, and its TCRdb copy is limited to in-frame clones, with some not included. This table holds over 40,000 clones, more than 75% found once. Per the germline V gene, CDR1 is SGHRS and CDR2 is YFSETQ. This CDR3 has 16 residues. The trim removed 4 bases at V and 0 bases at J, leaving 4 bases unmatched. The sequencing input was peripheral blood. This receptor was identified in a human donor in a cohort sampled during active COVID-19. V gene TRBV5-1 combines with J gene TRBJ2-7; 13 bases line up with TRBD2. The DNA of the CDR3 is TGCGCCAGCAGCCCAGGGACTAGCGGGACCTCCTACGAGCAGTACTTC. Its translation is CASSPGTSGTSYEQYF.